Below are 13 T cell receptor beta chains sequenced from a single sample in a study of shared clonotypes between healthy human individuals. Assay: immunoSEQ multiplex PCR; the TCRdb copy retains only in-frame clones and omits some. Of roughly 520,000 clones in the sample, approximately 95% are singletons; the top ten hold under 0.065%. Sequenced sample: naive CD4+ T cells sorted from blood. As for subset: CD45RA+ positively selected. These receptors all stem from a woman in her 30s in good health.

The table lists this clone with a count of one. This specimen includes other DNA sequences encoding the same CDR3. The CDR3 here is CASSIGKIKNTEAFF. The CDR3 DNA reads as TGTGCCAGTAGTATAGGGAAGATTAAGAACACTGAAGCTTTCTTT. The rearrangement links TRBV19 to TRBJ1-1; D gene ambiguous. The germline V and J ends were trimmed by 1 base and 1 base, with 10 bases remaining between them. Germline V CDR1 and CDR2: LNHDA, SQIVND (reference sequence). The CDR3 is made up of 15 amino acids.

This chain joins TRBV29-1 and TRBJ1-2; D may be TRBD1 (5 bases). Trimming took 8 bases from V and 2 from J, leaving 12 bases between them. Germline CDR1 and CDR2: SQVTM and ANQGSEA. The CDR3 sequence is 12 residues long. This chain's CDR3 is CSFLDKNYGYTF. CDR3 bases: TGCAGCTTTCTGGACAAAAACTATGGCTACACCTTC.

V usage is TRBV6-5 and J usage is TRBJ2-5; 9 bases line up with TRBD2. The V segment lost 4 bases and the J segment 2 bases; nucleotides outside the gene matches: 5. CDR3 length: 15 residues. The germline V gene has CDR1 MNHEY and CDR2 SVGAGI. The CDR3: CASSSGLAGQETQYF. DNA for the CDR3: TGTGCCAGCAGTTCTGGTCTAGCGGGACAAGAGACCCAGTACTTC.

This chain connects TRBV29-1 to TRBJ2-3, with TRBD1 identical over 8 bases. The CDR3 runs 14 residues. Germline V gene lookup returns CDR1 SQVTM and CDR2 ANQGSEA. With 4 bases clipped from V and 3 bases from J, the junction kept 6 bases outside the gene matches. The CDR3 DNA reads TGCAGCGTTGGGGTACAGGGGGATACAGATACGCAGTATTTT. Amino acid sequence: CSVGVQGDTDTQYF.

The chain joins TRBV5-1 to TRBJ2-7; 7 bases agree with TRBD2. The V and J ends lost 2 bases and 2 bases, in that order; junction bases with no gene match: 4. The CDR3 extends over 14 amino acids. From germline, CDR1 is SGHRS and CDR2 YFSETQ. The CDR3 region has the DNA TGCGCCAGCAGCTTAATGGGACTACCCTACGAGCAGTACTTC. Residues: CASSLMGLPYEQYF.

The rearrangement uses TRBV6-1 and TRBJ1-1, with a tentative D call TRBD1 (5 bases). The CDR3 is 13 amino acids. Trimming removed 3 bases from V and 3 bases from J, with 8 bases in between. Germline loops: CDR1 MNHNS, CDR2 SASEGT. The CDR3 region has the DNA TGTGCCAGCAGTGAGGTAGGGGACACTGAAGCTTTCTTT. This encodes CASSEVGDTEAFF.

The table lists this clone with a count of one. In the same sample, other DNA sequences code for this CDR3. V is TRBV19 and J is TRBJ1-5; D remains unclear. Trimming removed 5 bases at V and 4 bases at J, with 9 bases between. This CDR3 spans 13 amino acids. Germline-derived CDR1 and CDR2 are LNHDA and SQIVND (reference sequence). CDR3 nucleotides: TGTGCCAGTAGTGTTGGGATTAATCAGCCCCAGCATTTT. Protein: CASSVGINQPQHF.

This chain connects TRBV2 to TRBJ1-1; TRBD1 might be the D (5 bases). Trimming removed 7 bases from V and 1 base from J, with 16 bases in between. The CDR3 is 15 residues long. CDR1 is SNHLY, CDR2 FYNNEI, per germline. CDR3 region: CASNRRQPKNTEAFF. The CDR3 region has the DNA TGTGCCAGCAATAGACGACAGCCTAAGAACACTGAAGCTTTCTTT.

V is TRBV7-9 and J is TRBJ2-7; no clear D gene. V was cut by 8 bases and J by 3 bases, with 8 bases left in between. CDR3 length: 11 amino acids. Germline CDR1 and CDR2: SEHNR and FQNEAQ (reference sequence). CDR3 coding DNA: TGTGCCAGCGGCAGACACTACGAGCAGTACTTC. It encodes CASGRHYEQYF.

V gene TRBV2 combines with J gene TRBJ1-1, with TRBD1 matching over 11 bases. The CDR3 consists of 17 residues. J was trimmed by 0 bases and V by 5 bases; bases with no gene match: 8. Germline V CDR1 and CDR2: SNHLY, FYNNEI. CDR3 sequence (DNA): TGTGCCAGCAGTCTTTGGGACAGGGGGGAGATGAACACTGAAGCTTTCTTT. This encodes CASSLWDRGEMNTEAFF.

The chain joins TRBV5-8 to TRBJ2-5; perhaps TRBD2 as D (5 bases). The J call could be wrong; TRBJ2-7 is a better fit for the DNA end. The germline gives CDR1 SGHTS, CDR2 YDEGEE. This CDR3 region has 15 residues. CDR3 loop: CASSLSEGLRDEQYF. In DNA, the CDR3 is TGTGCCAGCAGCCTGTCAGAGGGCCTTCGGGACGAGCAGTACTTC.

The CDR3 here is CASSQSWTDTQYF. The CDR3 DNA sequence: TGCGCCAGCAGCCAAAGCTGGACAGATACGCAGTATTTT. The V call is TRBV4-1, the J call TRBJ2-3, with D unresolved. The ends were cut back, 2 bases at V and 3 bases at J, with 6 bases in the middle. This CDR3 spans 13 amino acids. Germline lookup yields CDR1 MGHRA and CDR2 YSYEKL.

V gene TRBV7-6 combines with J gene TRBJ2-5, with D maybe TRBD1 (6 bases). The CDR3 runs 14 residues. V lost 5 bases to trimming and J lost 2 bases, with 12 bases between them. The germline CDR1 and CDR2 sequences are SGHVS and FNYEAQ. CDR3 protein: CASSPRTEQETQYF. Here the CDR3 DNA reads TGTGCCAGCAGCCCGCGGACAGAACAAGAGACCCAGTACTTC.